This entry lists 20 T cell receptor beta chains sequenced from one sample in a study of OX40 agonist ivuxolimab in advanced cancers. The data were produced by immunoSEQ multiplex PCR, yet TCRdb's version contains in-frame clones alone and is incomplete. The sample includes some 84,000 clones, over 80% of them seen just once. Here the sequenced sample was CD4+ or CD8+ T cells sorted from blood, taken in a trial of the OX40 agonist ivuxolimab. The receptors originated from an adult with an advanced solid tumor such as melanoma, head and neck, liver or kidney cancer.

This chain joins TRBV9 and TRBJ2-7; TRBD2 agrees at 10 bases. Germline CDR1 reads SGDLS; CDR2 reads YYNGEE. J gave up 6 bases and V 4 bases, and 13 bases lay outside the gene matches. CDR3 size: 16 residues. The CDR3 loop reads CASSNNVLAGLSEQYF. The CDR3 DNA reads TGTGCCAGCAGCAACAATGTACTAGCGGGGCTCAGCGAGCAGTACTTC. The complete variable domain, with remaining parts taken from reference TRBV9 and TRBJ2-7, reads DSGVTQTPKHLITATGQRVTLRCSPRSGDLSVYWYQQSLDQGLQFLIQYYNGEERAKGNILERFSAQQFPDLHSELNLSSLELGDSALYFCASSNNVLAGLSEQYFGPGTRLTVT.

The chain recombines TRBV27 with TRBJ2-7; D remains ambiguous. The CDR3 extends over 13 amino acids. Trimming took 4 bases from V and 6 from J, leaving 13 bases between them. Germline CDR1 MNHEY, CDR2 SMNVEV (reference sequence). CDR3 region: CASSYGPRLEQYF. In DNA, the CDR3 is TGTGCCAGCAGTTACGGACCCCGACTCGAGCAGTACTTC.

The gene calls are TRBV5-6 and TRBJ2-1, with D possibly being TRBD1 or TRBD2 (5 bases each). This CDR3 is built from 16 residues. Germline CDR1 reads SGHDT; CDR2 reads YYEEEE. Trimming left V 0 bases short and J 5 bases short, with 15 bases between. The CDR3 protein is CASSLASEGRDNEQFF. The CDR3 DNA sequence: TGTGCCAGCAGCTTGGCCTCCGAGGGCAGGGACAATGAGCAGTTCTTC.

This clone was counted between two and nine times. CDR3 region: CASSAGQGTSEQFF. The DNA of the CDR3 is TGTGCCAGCAGTGCCGGGCAGGGTACATCCGAGCAGTTCTTC. V and J are TRBV6-4 and TRBJ2-1, with D possibly TRBD1 on 5 matching bases. CDR3 length: 14 amino acids. The V gene's germline CDR1 is MRHNA and CDR2 SNTAGT. With 4 bases removed from V and 10 bases from J, the gap between germline ends came to 17 bases.

The genes are TRBV7-6 and TRBJ1-5; no definite D call. Germline CDR1 is SGHVS and CDR2 is FNYEAQ. CDR3 length equals 15 residues. The V and J ends lost 0 bases and 0 bases respectively, with 6 bases between them. The CDR3 reads CASSLAGYSNQPQHF. The CDR3 bases are TGTGCCAGCAGCTTAGCCGGATATAGCAATCAGCCCCAGCATTTT.

This CDR3 is CASSYSAGYEQYF. The CDR3 DNA reads TGTGCCAGCAGTTACTCGGCAGGGTACGAGCAGTACTTC. The chain employs TRBV6-5 and TRBJ2-7, with D possibly being TRBD1 (5 bases). Germline lookup yields CDR1 MNHEY and CDR2 SVGAGI. The V and J ends lost 0 bases and 4 bases respectively, with 7 bases between them. The CDR3 has 13 amino acids.

The V and J genes are TRBV5-8 and TRBJ2-3; D uncertain. Trimming took 1 base from V and 0 from J, leaving 6 bases between them. This CDR3 has 14 amino acids. CDR1 and CDR2 from the germline V gene are SGHTS and YDEGEE. CDR3 nucleotide sequence: TGTGCCAGCAGCTTGACAGCTAGCACAGATACGCAGTATTTT. This translates into CASSLTASTDTQYF.

This clone was detected a few times. The same CDR3 also results from other DNA sequences found in this sample. The chain employs TRBV7-9 and TRBJ1-1; no clear D gene. With 0 bases removed from V and 4 bases from J, the gap between germline ends came to 3 bases. This CDR3 has 12 residues. CDR1 and CDR2 (germline): SEHNR, FQNEAQ (reference sequence). The CDR3: CASSLAGTEAFF. The CDR3 DNA reads as TGTGCCAGCAGCTTAGCGGGCACTGAAGCTTTCTTT.

This clone showed up just once. The chain has TRBV6-6 and TRBJ2-7; D remains ambiguous. The germline gives CDR1 MNHNY, CDR2 SVGAGI (reference sequence). CDR3 size: 13 residues. V was pared by 0 bases and J by 2 bases, with 5 bases between. In DNA form, the CDR3 reads TGTGCCAGCAGTTACTCGGGTACCTACGAGCAGTACTTC. Its protein is CASSYSGTYEQYF.

The chain has TRBV5-6 and TRBJ2-2, with no clear D. Germline lookup yields CDR1 SGHDT and CDR2 YYEEEE. Trimming cost V 0 bases and J 11 bases, with 8 bases left between them. The CDR3 is made up of 12 amino acids. The CDR3 loop is CASSLAVTELFF. In DNA form, the CDR3 reads TGTGCCAGCAGCTTGGCTGTGACCGAGCTGTTTTTT. The whole variable domain, remainder taken from reference TRBV5-6 and TRBJ2-2, is DAGVTQSPTHLIKTRGQQVTLRCSPKSGHDTVSWYQQALGQGPQFIFQYYEEEERQRGNFPDRFSGHQFPNYSSELNVNALLLGDSALYLCASSLAVTELFFGEGSRLTVL.

The chain is built from TRBV19 and TRBJ2-1; maybe TRBD2 (5 bases). Germline loops: CDR1 LNHDA, CDR2 SQIVND (reference sequence). This CDR3 region has 15 residues. Trimming cost V 3 bases and J 0 bases, with 9 bases left between them. DNA for the CDR3: TGTGCCAGTAGTATGTCGGGAAGCTCCTACAATGAGCAGTTCTTC. This translates into CASSMSGSSYNEQFF.

The rearrangement links TRBV6-5 to TRBJ1-5; 7 bases are shared with TRBD1. Germline V gene lookup returns CDR1 MNHEY and CDR2 SVGAGI. Trimming at V came to 2 bases and at J to 7 bases, leaving 5 bases not matched to a gene. The CDR3 contains 14 residues. CDR3 sequence: CASSYTGEDQPQHF. The CDR3 DNA reads TGTGCCAGCAGTTACACAGGGGAGGACCAGCCCCAGCATTTT.

The J gene is TRBJ2-2, the V gene TRBV19; no clear D gene. Between the trimmed V and J ends, which lost 3 bases and 6 bases, there was a span of 14 bases. This CDR3 is built from 15 residues. Germline CDR1 reads LNHDA; CDR2 reads SQIVND (reference sequence). CDR3 region: CASSMLGGPAGELFF. The DNA for the CDR3 is TGTGCCAGTAGTATGTTGGGTGGGCCTGCCGGGGAGCTGTTTTTT.

V is TRBV2 and J is TRBJ2-2; TRBD1 is a possible D gene (5 bases). With 3 bases removed from V and 1 base from J, the gap between germline ends came to 9 bases. Germline V CDR1 and CDR2: SNHLY, FYNNEI. The CDR3 consists of 15 residues. The chain's CDR3 is CASSDQGWNTGELFF. The CDR3 DNA is TGTGCCAGCAGTGACCAGGGATGGAACACCGGGGAGCTGTTTTTT.

The chain's CDR3 is CASPGTEAFF. The CDR3 nucleotides are TGTGCCAGTCCCGGCACTGAAGCTTTCTTT. V gene TRBV27 combines with J gene TRBJ1-1; D unclear. The CDR3 totals 10 residues. Trimming removed 9 bases from V and 4 bases from J, with 6 bases in between. Germline lookup yields CDR1 MNHEY and CDR2 SMNVEV (reference sequence).

The J gene is TRBJ2-3, the V gene TRBV7-6, with 14 bases lining up with TRBD2. V lost 2 bases, J lost 1 base, and 2 bases stayed unmatched. The germline CDR1 and CDR2 sequences are SGHVS and FNYEAQ. The CDR3 sequence is 17 residues long. The CDR3 loop reads CASSLPGLAGGTDTQYF. DNA of the CDR3: TGTGCCAGCAGCTTACCGGGACTAGCGGGGGGCACAGATACGCAGTATTTT.

DNA of the CDR3: TGTGCCAGCAGCAAAAGGCTAAATCAGCCCCAGCATTTT. Translating gives CASSKRLNQPQHF. The V and J genes are TRBV21-1 and TRBJ1-5. TRBV21-1 is marked as a pseudogene. The CDR3 is 13 residues long.

This chain joins TRBV5-5 and TRBJ2-1; possible D gene TRBD1, 6 bases. Trimming took off 4 bases at V and 9 bases at J, with 11 bases between the two ends. The CDR3 runs 12 residues. Per germline, CDR1 SGHKS and CDR2 YYEKEE (reference sequence). The CDR3 nucleotides read TGTGCCAGCAGCCTGGGACAATTTGAGCAGTTCTTC. This gives the protein CASSLGQFEQFF.

This clone was recorded only once. The chain employs TRBV7-8 and TRBJ2-7; TRBD1 might be the D (6 bases). The CDR3 has 12 residues. Trimming stripped 8 bases from V and 0 bases from J, with 8 bases between. Germline V gene data show CDR1 as SGHVS and CDR2 as FQNEAQ. CDR3 DNA sequence: TGTGCCAGCTGGGACAACTCCTACGAGCAGTACTTC. Translation: CASWDNSYEQYF.

The V call is TRBV13, the J call TRBJ2-7; a weak D match, TRBD1 (5 bases). The CDR3 is 13 residues long. From germline, CDR1 is PRHDT and CDR2 FYEKMQ (reference sequence). V was cut by 4 bases and J by 7 bases, with 14 bases left in between. CDR3 DNA sequence: TGTGCCAGCAGCTCGACAGTTGGTAGAGAGCAGTACTTC. It specifies CASSSTVGREQYF. The variable domain in full, completed from reference TRBV13 and TRBJ2-7, reads AAGVIQSPRHLIKEKRETATLKCYPIPRHDTVYWYQQGPGQDPQFLISFYEKMQSDKGSIPDRFSAQQFSDYHSELNMSSLELGDSALYFCASSSTVGREQYFGPGTRLTVT.